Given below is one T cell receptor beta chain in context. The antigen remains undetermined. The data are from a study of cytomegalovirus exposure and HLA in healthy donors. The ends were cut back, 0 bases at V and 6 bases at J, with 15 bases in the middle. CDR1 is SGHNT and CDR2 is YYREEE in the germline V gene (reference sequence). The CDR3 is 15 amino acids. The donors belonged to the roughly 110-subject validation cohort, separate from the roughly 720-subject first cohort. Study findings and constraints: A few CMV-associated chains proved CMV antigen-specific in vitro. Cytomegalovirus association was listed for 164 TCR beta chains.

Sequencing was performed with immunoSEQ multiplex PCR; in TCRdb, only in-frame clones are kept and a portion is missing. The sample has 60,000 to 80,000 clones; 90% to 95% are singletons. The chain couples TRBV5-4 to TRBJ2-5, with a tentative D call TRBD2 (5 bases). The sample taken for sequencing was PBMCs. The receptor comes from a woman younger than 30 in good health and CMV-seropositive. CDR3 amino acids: CASSLATSGPKTQYF. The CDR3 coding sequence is TGTGCCAGCAGCTTGGCTACGAGCGGTCCTAAGACCCAGTACTTC.